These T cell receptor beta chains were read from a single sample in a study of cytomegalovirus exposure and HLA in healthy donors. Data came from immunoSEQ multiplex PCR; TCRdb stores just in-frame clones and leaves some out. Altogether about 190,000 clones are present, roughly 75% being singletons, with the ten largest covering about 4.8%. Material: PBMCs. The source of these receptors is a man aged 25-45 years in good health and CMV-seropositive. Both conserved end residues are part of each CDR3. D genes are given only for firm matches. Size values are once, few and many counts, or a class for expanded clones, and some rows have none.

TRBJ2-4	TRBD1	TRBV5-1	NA	CASSPGTGRNIQYF	TGCGCCAGCAGCCCGGGGACAGGGAGGAACATTCAGTACTTC
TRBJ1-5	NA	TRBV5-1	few	CASSLALVSGQPQHF	TGCGCCAGCAGCTTGGCACTTGTATCGGGGCAGCCCCAGCATTTT
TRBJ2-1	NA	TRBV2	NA	CASSEYREQFF	TGTGCCAGCAGTGAGTACAGGGAGCAGTTCTTC
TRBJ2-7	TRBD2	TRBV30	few	CAWSVRSGRGREQYF	TGTGCCTGGAGTGTACGTAGCGGGAGGGGACGGGAGCAGTACTTC
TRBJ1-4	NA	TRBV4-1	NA	CASSRGLNEKLFF	TGCGCCAGCAGCCGAGGACTTAATGAAAAACTGTTTTTT
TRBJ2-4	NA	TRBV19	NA	CASSIGVAKNIQYF	TGTGCCAGTAGTATAGGAGTAGCCAAAAACATTCAGTACTTC
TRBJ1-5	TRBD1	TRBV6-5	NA	CASSLRQGKGQPQHF	TGTGCCAGCAGTTTAAGACAGGGGAAAGGGCAGCCCCAGCATTTT
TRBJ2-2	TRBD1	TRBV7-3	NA	CASSFRDSLNTGELFF	TGTGCCAGCAGCTTCAGGGACAGTTTGAACACCGGGGAGCTGTTTTTT
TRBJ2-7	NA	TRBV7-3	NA	CASSFSVGYEQYF	TGTGCCAGCAGCTTTTCGGTCGGGTACGAGCAGTACTTC
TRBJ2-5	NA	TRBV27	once	CASSLKKPSFGRGHLETQYF	TGTGCCAGCAGTTTAAAAAAACCCAGCTTTGGGCGGGGCCATCTCGAGACCCAGTACTTC
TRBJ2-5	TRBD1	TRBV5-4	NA	CASSQGQGKETQYF	TGTGCCAGCAGCCAAGGACAGGGGAAGGAGACCCAGTACTTC
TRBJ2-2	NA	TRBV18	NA	CASSPPSGVRELFF	TGTGCCAGCTCACCACCGAGTGGTGTGCGGGAGCTGTTTTTT
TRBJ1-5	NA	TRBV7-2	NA	CASSLGSGVGQPQHF	TGTGCCAGCAGCTTAGGTTCCGGGGTGGGTCAGCCCCAGCATTTT
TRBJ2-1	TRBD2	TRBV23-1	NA	CASSQSPSGGLTNEQFF	TGCGCCAGCAGTCAATCCCCTAGCGGGGGGCTAACCAATGAGCAGTTCTTC
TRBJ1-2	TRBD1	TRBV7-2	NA	CASSPGQVGIYGYTF	TGTGCCAGCAGCCCCGGACAGGTCGGGATCTATGGCTACACCTTC
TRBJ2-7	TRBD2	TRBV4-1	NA	CASSPSGSARYEQYF	TGCGCCAGCAGCCCTAGCGGGAGTGCTCGCTACGAGCAGTACTTC
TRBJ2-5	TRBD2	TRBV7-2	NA	CASSYSGQETQYF	TGTGCCAGCAGCTATAGCGGGCAAGAGACCCAGTACTTC
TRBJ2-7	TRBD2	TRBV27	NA	CATAHPGGAPPYEQYF	TGTGCCACCGCCCACCCCGGGGGGGCCCCTCCCTACGAGCAGTACTTC
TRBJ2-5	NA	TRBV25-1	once	CASSESIETQYF	TGTGCCAGCAGTGAATCTATTGAGACCCAGTACTTC
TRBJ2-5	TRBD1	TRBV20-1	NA	CSARTGQVPYF	TGCAGTGCTAGAACGGGACAGGTTCCGTACTTC
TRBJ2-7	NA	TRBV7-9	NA	CASSPRDTVVYEQYF	TGTGCCAGCAGCCCCCGGGACACGGTTGTTTACGAGCAGTACTTC
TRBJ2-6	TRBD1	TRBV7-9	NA	CASSTHRGPGANVLTF	TGTGCCAGCAGCACGCACAGGGGCCCTGGGGCCAACGTCCTGACTTTC
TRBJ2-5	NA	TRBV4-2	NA	CASSQGGGGSGVETQYF	TGTGCCAGCAGCCAAGGGGGCGGGGGCTCAGGGGTAGAGACCCAGTACTTC
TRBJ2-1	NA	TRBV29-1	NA	CSELRNEQFF	TGCAGCGAGTTACGGAATGAGCAGTTCTTC
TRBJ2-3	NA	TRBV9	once	CASSVEGTPGYTDTQYF	TGTGCCAGCAGCGTAGAGGGGACTCCTGGGTACACAGATACGCAGTATTTT
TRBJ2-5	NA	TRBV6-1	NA	CASSEGSAGRETQYF	TGTGCCAGCAGTGAAGGATCTGCGGGACGGGAGACCCAGTACTTC
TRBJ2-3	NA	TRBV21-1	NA	CASNPLGLPGSDTQYF	TGTGCCAGCAACCCCTTAGGTTTGCCGGGGTCAGATACGCAGTATTTT
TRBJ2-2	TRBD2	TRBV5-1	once	CASSLALSGRPGGGTGELFF	TGCGCCAGCAGCTTGGCCCTTAGCGGGAGACCTGGCGGAGGCACCGGGGAGCTGTTTTTT
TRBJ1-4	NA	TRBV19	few	CASSITAYEKLFF	TGTGCCAGTAGTATTACAGCTTATGAAAAACTGTTTTTT
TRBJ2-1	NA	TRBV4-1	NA	CASSQDGRTTYNEQFF	TGCGCCAGCAGCCAAGATGGACGGACTACATACAATGAGCAGTTCTTC
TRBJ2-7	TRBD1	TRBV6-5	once	CASSYDRAYEQYF	TGTGCCAGCAGTTACGACAGGGCCTACGAGCAGTACTTC
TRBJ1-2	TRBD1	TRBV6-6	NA	CASITRTGGINGYTF	TGTGCCAGCATTACAAGGACAGGGGGTATCAATGGCTACACCTTC
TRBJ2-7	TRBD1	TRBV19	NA	CASSRDSFYEQYF	TGTGCCAGTAGTAGGGACAGCTTCTACGAGCAGTACTTC
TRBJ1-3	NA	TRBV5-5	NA	CASSSRSPLPGDTIYF	TGTGCCAGCAGTTCTCGGTCACCTCTCCCGGGAGACACCATATATTTT
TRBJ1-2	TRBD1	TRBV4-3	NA	CASSQAGQGSFPYGYTF	TGCGCCAGCAGCCAAGCCGGACAGGGCTCTTTCCCCTATGGCTACACCTTC
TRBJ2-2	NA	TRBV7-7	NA	CASSPGQNTGELFF	TGTGCTAGCAGCCCAGGACAGAACACCGGGGAGCTGTTTTTT
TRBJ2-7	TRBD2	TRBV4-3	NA	CASSPERGGSYEQYF	TGCGCCAGCAGCCCCGAAAGGGGAGGGTCCTACGAGCAGTACTTC
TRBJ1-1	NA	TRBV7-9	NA	CACGYMNTEAFF	TGTGCTTGTGGTTACATGAACACTGAAGCTTTCTTT
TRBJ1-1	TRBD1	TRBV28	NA	CASRLAPGQGPLNTEAFF	TGTGCCAGCCGCCTAGCCCCGGGACAGGGGCCTCTGAACACTGAAGCTTTCTTT
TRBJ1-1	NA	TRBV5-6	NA	CASSLDKNTEAFF	TGTGCCAGCAGCTTGGACAAGAACACTGAAGCTTTCTTT
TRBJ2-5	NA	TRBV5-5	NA	CASSWVGRGETQYF	TGTGCCAGCAGCTGGGTCGGCCGGGGTGAGACCCAGTACTTC
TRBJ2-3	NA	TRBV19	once	CASSIEDNGKYF	TGTGCCAGTAGTATCGAGGATAACGGGAAGTATTTT
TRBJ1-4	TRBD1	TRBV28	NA	CASGQGNVEKLFF	TGTGCCAGCGGACAGGGGAACGTTGAAAAACTGTTTTTT
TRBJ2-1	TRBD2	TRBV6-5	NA	CASSYRLAGPYNEQFF	TGTGCCAGCAGTTATAGGCTAGCGGGGCCTTACAATGAGCAGTTCTTC
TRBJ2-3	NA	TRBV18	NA	CASSPGGPATQYF	TGTGCCAGCTCACCAGGCGGCCCAGCCACGCAGTATTTT
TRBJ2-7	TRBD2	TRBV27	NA	CASSFLPPRAGVVYEQYF	TGTGCCAGCAGTTTTCTCCCACCTCGAGCGGGAGTAGTCTACGAGCAGTACTTC
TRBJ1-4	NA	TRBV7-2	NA	CASSLQGGKLFF	TGTGCCAGCAGCTTACAGGGTGGGAAACTGTTTTTT
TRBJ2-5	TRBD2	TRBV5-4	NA	CASSPGGGGRPQETQYF	TGTGCCAGCAGCCCCGGCGGGGGGGGTCGACCCCAAGAGACCCAGTACTTC
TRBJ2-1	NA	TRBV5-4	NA	CASSLQDNEQFF	TGTGCCAGCAGCTTACAGGACAATGAGCAGTTCTTC
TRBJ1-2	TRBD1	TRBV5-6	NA	CASSPDRGLGQSYYGYTF	TGTGCCAGCAGCCCGGACAGGGGTCTGGGGCAATCCTACTATGGCTACACCTTC